This is a list of T cell receptor beta chains from one sample in a study of vaccination effects on CD4 cells after COVID-19. Method: immunoSEQ multiplex PCR; TCRdb's copy keeps in-frame clones and lacks some. The sample records approximately 70,000 clones, roughly 79% being singletons. These receptors lack a known antigen. The source material was CD4+ T cells from PBMCs cultured with HCoV-OC43 spike peptides, sampled after COVID-19 vaccination. The source of these receptors is a human donor who received a COVID-19 vaccine. CDR3s include the opening cysteine and the closing phenylalanine or tryptophan. A D gene is named only where the DNA matches it firmly. Where a row states a size, it is once, few, many or the class of an expanded clone; other rows omit it.

cdr3_aa cdr3_nt clone_size j_call v_call d_call
CSVEGGSRGTDTQYF TGCAGCGTTGAAGGCGGTTCCAGAGGCACAGATACGCAGTATTTT . TRBJ2-3 TRBV29-1 .
CSAGRGETQYF TGCAGTGCTGGCCGGGGGGAGACCCAGTACTTC . TRBJ2-5 TRBV20-1 .
CASSMLSRGRPNYGYTF TGTGCCAGTAGTATGTTGAGCAGGGGGAGACCTAACTATGGCTACACCTTC . TRBJ1-2 TRBV19 TRBD1
CASSPPGGQPQHF TGTGCCAGCAGTCCCCCCGGGGGCCAGCCCCAGCATTTT . TRBJ1-5 TRBV28 .
CAHGRGNTIYF TGTGCCCATGGGAGAGGAAACACCATATATTTT . TRBJ1-3 TRBV28 .
CASRWQDRGNNGELFF TGTGCCAGTAGATGGCAGGACAGGGGTAATAACGGGGAGCTGTTTTTT . TRBJ2-2 TRBV19 TRBD1
CASSSLGEPSSYNSPLHF TGCGCCAGCAGCTCCCTCGGGGAACCTAGCTCCTATAATTCACCCCTCCACTTT . TRBJ1-6 TRBV5-1 .
CASTDPGGGVNYNEQFF TGTGCCAGCACCGACCCTGGGGGCGGGGTGAACTACAATGAGCAGTTCTTC . TRBJ2-1 TRBV5-4 .
CASRRAGTTDTQYF TGCGCCAGCAGGAGAGCGGGGACCACAGATACGCAGTATTTT . TRBJ2-3 TRBV5-1 TRBD2
CSASSANYGYTF TGCAGTGCTAGTTCCGCTAACTATGGCTACACCTTC . TRBJ1-2 TRBV20-1 .
CASSFTLPANTGELFF TGCGCCAGCAGCTTTACACTACCAGCGAACACCGGGGAGCTGTTTTTT . TRBJ2-2 TRBV5-1 .
CASSQVQGKETQYF TGTGCCAGCAGCCAAGTGCAGGGGAAAGAGACCCAGTACTTC . TRBJ2-5 TRBV3-1/TRBV3-2 .
CASGWSGDLDEQFF TGTGCCAGCGGGTGGAGTGGCGATCTTGATGAGCAGTTCTTC . TRBJ2-1 TRBV7-9 .
CASSAADRGQHYGYTF TGTGCCAGCAGCGCCGCGGACAGGGGGCAGCACTATGGCTACACCTTC few TRBJ1-2 TRBV9 TRBD1
CASRLAPSGAAGEYGYTF TGTGCAAGTCGCTTAGCCCCATCCGGTGCGGCCGGGGAGTATGGCTACACCTTC . TRBJ1-2 TRBV12-2 .
CASGDRDRKF TGTGCCAGCGGGGACCGGGACAGAAAATTT . TRBJ1-4 TRBV2 TRBD1
CSASSGANVLTF TGCAGTGCGAGTTCTGGGGCCAACGTCCTGACTTTC . TRBJ2-6 TRBV20-1 .
CASSLSRAGNTIYF TGTGCCAGCAGCTTGAGTAGGGCTGGAAACACCATATATTTT . TRBJ1-3 TRBV5-4 .
CASSLRTSGDPYPYF TGCGCCAGCAGCTTGAGGACTAGCGGGGACCCCTACCCGTACTTC . TRBJ2-5 TRBV5-1 TRBD2
CASSLRGDRDYNEQFF TGTGCCAGCAGCCTTAGAGGGGACAGAGACTACAATGAGCAGTTCTTC . TRBJ2-1 TRBV9 TRBD1
CASSSSGANVLTF TGTGCCAGCAGTAGCTCTGGGGCCAACGTCCTGACTTTC . TRBJ2-6 TRBV2 .
CASSLGLQETQYF TGTGCCAGCTCACTAGGACTCCAAGAGACCCAGTACTTC . TRBJ2-5 TRBV18 .
CAWSVRVAINEQFF TGTGCCTGGAGTGTACGGGTAGCAATCAATGAGCAGTTCTTC few TRBJ2-1 TRBV30 .
CASSAGYYGYTF TGCGCCAGCAGCGCCGGGTACTATGGCTACACCTTC . TRBJ1-2 TRBV10-2 .
CASSTSTGNTGELFF TGTGCCAGCAGCACCTCGACAGGGAACACCGGGGAGCTGTTTTTT . TRBJ2-2 TRBV7-2 .
CAIKKGAYLWGYTF TGTGCCATCAAAAAGGGGGCTTACCTATGGGGCTACACCTTC . TRBJ1-2 TRBV24-1 TRBD1
CASSLYSGGGETQYF TGTGCCAGCAGTCTATACTCAGGGGGCGGCGAGACCCAGTACTTC . TRBJ2-5 TRBV28 TRBD1
CASSLGRQGPNTEAFF TGTGCCAGCAGCTTAGGGCGACAGGGCCCGAACACTGAAGCTTTCTTT once TRBJ1-1 TRBV7-3 TRBD1
CASKAEGVGTEAFF TGTGCCAGCAAAGCCGAGGGGGTAGGCACTGAAGCTTTCTTT . TRBJ1-1 TRBV6-5 .
CALKTEGGYTF TGTGCCTTAAAGACGGAGGGGGGCTACACCTTC . TRBJ1-2 TRBV30 .
CASSASFSGTYNEQFF TGCGCCAGCAGTGCCTCATTTAGCGGAACCTACAATGAGCAGTTCTTC . TRBJ2-1 TRBV10-1 .
CASSYKDRGTEAFF TGTGCCAGCAGCTATAAGGACAGGGGGACTGAAGCTTTCTTT . TRBJ1-1 TRBV7-9 TRBD1
CASSVESGVADTQYF TGTGCCAGCAGCGTAGAGAGCGGGGTTGCAGATACGCAGTATTTT . TRBJ2-3 TRBV9 TRBD2
CAISEGPGTGNTIYF TGTGCCATCAGTGAAGGGCCGGGGACTGGAAACACCATATATTTT . TRBJ1-3 TRBV10-3 .
CASSQDTRGRGNTIYF TGCGCCAGCAGCCAAGATACCCGCGGCAGAGGAAACACCATATATTTT . TRBJ1-3 TRBV4-3 .
CASSVDRWGGLNEQFF TGTGCCAGCAGCGTAGATCGCTGGGGGGGGCTCAATGAGCAGTTCTTC . TRBJ2-1 TRBV9 .
CATSDSLGYNQPQHF TGTGCCACCAGTGATTCCCTGGGGTACAATCAGCCCCAGCATTTT . TRBJ1-5 TRBV24-1 .
CASGDSNTSNQPQHF TGTGCTAGTGGGGATTCAAACACCAGCAATCAGCCCCAGCATTTT . TRBJ1-5 TRBV12-5 .
CASSQAKDFIDGYTF TGCGCCAGCAGCCAAGCTAAAGATTTCATAGATGGCTACACCTTC once TRBJ1-2 TRBV4-1 .
CASSPGAEKTMNTEAFF TGTGCCAGCAGCCCAGGGGCAGAAAAAACCATGAACACTGAAGCTTTCTTT . TRBJ1-1 TRBV7-2 .
CASSLSRNTEAFF TGTGCCAGCAGCTTATCCAGGAACACTGAAGCTTTCTTT . TRBJ1-1 TRBV11-2 .
CASSNSGSLNEKLFF TGCGCCAGCAGCAATTCAGGGTCGCTTAATGAAAAACTGTTTTTT . TRBJ1-4 TRBV5-1 .
CASTTGGNSPLHF TGTGCCAGTACGACAGGGGGGAATTCACCCCTCCACTTT few TRBJ1-6 TRBV19 TRBD1
CASTRGDSYQPQHF TGTGCCAGCACCCGGGGGGACTCCTATCAGCCCCAGCATTTT . TRBJ1-5 TRBV28 .
CASSLELGRTEAFF TGTGCCAGCAGCTTAGAACTCGGAAGGACTGAAGCTTTCTTT . TRBJ1-1 TRBV13 .
CATSDSRRGTQPQHF TGTGCCACCAGTGATTCCCGACGGGGGACTCAGCCCCAGCATTTT few TRBJ1-5 TRBV24-1 .
CASAPLAKANEQFF TGTGCCAGCGCACCCCTAGCAAAGGCTAATGAGCAGTTCTTC few TRBJ2-1 TRBV3-1/TRBV3-2 .
CASSRGTVMNTEAFF TGTGCCAGCAGCCGGGGGACGGTCATGAACACTGAAGCTTTCTTT . TRBJ1-1 TRBV3-1/TRBV3-2 .
CASSPTGNLNQPQHF TGTGCCAGCTCCCCGACAGGGAATCTCAATCAGCCCCAGCATTTT . TRBJ1-5 TRBV18 TRBD1
CASSPGGGWYGYTF TGTGCCAGCAGCCCCGGGGGGGGGTGGTATGGCTACACCTTC . TRBJ1-2 TRBV3-1/TRBV3-2 .
CASRTGDTIYF TGTGCCAGCAGGACGGGGGACACCATATATTTT . TRBJ1-3 TRBV6-5 .
CASSSGGGNTQYF TGTGCCAGTAGTTCCGGGGGTGGGAATACGCAGTATTTT . TRBJ2-3 TRBV19 .
CASTGTRSGANVLTF TGTGCCAGCACGGGGACCCGCTCTGGGGCCAACGTCCTGACTTTC . TRBJ2-6 TRBV2 .
CASSWTGGYNEQFF TGCGCCAGCAGCTGGACAGGGGGCTACAATGAGCAGTTCTTC . TRBJ2-1 TRBV5-1 TRBD1
CASSRDRNQPQHF TGTGCCAGCTCACGCGACAGAAATCAGCCCCAGCATTTT few TRBJ1-5 TRBV18 .
CAWSVTVLAKNIQYF TGTGCCTGGAGTGTAACAGTCCTAGCCAAAAACATTCAGTACTTC . TRBJ2-4 TRBV30 .
CASSRQETQYF TGTGCCAGCAGTCGTCAAGAGACCCAGTACTTC . TRBJ2-5 TRBV3-1/TRBV3-2 .
CASSLFAGLDTEAFF TGCGCCAGCAGCTTGTTCGCAGGGTTGGACACTGAAGCTTTCTTT . TRBJ1-1 TRBV5-1 .